The subject of this entry is one TCR beta chain. Its antigen is currently unknown. The CDR3 runs to 13 residues. V lost 8 bases and J lost 3, with 14 bases in between. The germline gives CDR1 GTSNPN, CDR2 SVGIG (reference sequence). RNA transcripts served as the template for amplifying TCR beta CDR3 regions. The primer set for the first-round RT-PCR of the TCR CDR3 was HTBI. TCRdb reanalysed the multiplex PCR reads using MiXCR and keeps one entry per CDR3 protein. The table records 400,000 or so distinct CDR3 sequences, roughly 15% of them present only once. This specimen comes from a study of T cells in Graves' hyperthyroidism and ophthalmopathy. Broader study findings: Also found in blood were most expanded thyroid clonotypes above 0.001.

Each person with ophthalmopathy scored at least 3 on the Clinical Activity Score, reached NOSPECS grade 4 or higher, and had been ill under 3 months. Uncontrolled infection, other autoimmune disease, pregnancy or lactation excluded patients. The PBMCs were sourced from fresh peripheral blood (more than 9 ml). The genes are TRBV30 and TRBJ2-1; tentatively, D is TRBD2 (6 bases). Sample: blood. The TCR comes from a woman in her fifties or sixties with Graves' ophthalmopathy. The CDR3 DNA reads as TGTGCCGGGGTGGGGGGAAGCTACAATGAGCAGTTCTTC. This gives the protein CAGVGGSYNEQFF.